One sample yielded the 8 T cell receptor beta chains listed below, sequenced in a study of blood T cell repertoires in COVID-19. The data were produced by immunoSEQ multiplex PCR, yet TCRdb's version contains in-frame clones alone and is incomplete. Of around 180,000 clones in the sample, 85% to 90% were seen once. The sequenced sample consisted of PBMCs or T cells enriched from blood (not recorded which). The receptors derive from a woman aged 40 to 50 with acute COVID-19.

There are a few counts of this clone. The rearrangement uses TRBV5-1 and TRBJ2-2; maybe TRBD2 (6 bases). From germline, CDR1 is SGHRS and CDR2 YFSETQ. V lost 1 base to trimming and J lost 1 base, with 8 bases between them. The CDR3 sequence is 15 residues long. The CDR3 sequence: CASSLRGENTGELFF. The CDR3 nucleotides are TGCGCCAGCAGCTTGCGCGGGGAGAACACCGGGGAGCTGTTTTTT.

The CDR3 region has the DNA TGCGCCAGCAGCTATTCTAGGACAGGATACTATGGCTACACCTTC. Translation gives CASSYSRTGYYGYTF. The chain uses TRBV4-1 and TRBJ1-2; 7 bases agree with TRBD1. CDR1 is MGHRA and CDR2 is YSYEKL in the germline V gene. V lost 5 bases to trimming and J lost 3 bases; unmatched junction nucleotides: 9. The CDR3 sequence is 15 residues long.

J is TRBJ2-1 and V is TRBV5-1; 8 bases line up with TRBD2. Germline V gene sequence: CDR1 SGHRS, CDR2 YFSETQ. V trimming: 3 bases; J trimming: 1 base; junction bases outside the gene matches: 12. The CDR3 runs to 18 residues. In nucleotides, the CDR3 is TGCGCCAGCAGCTCCTCGGGAGGGAGGGGCCTTTCCTACAATGAGCAGTTCTTC. This translates into CASSSSGGRGLSYNEQFF.

The chain recombines TRBV4-1 with TRBJ2-1, with 10 bases fitting TRBD2. V shed 3 bases, J shed 7 bases, and the junction held 12 bases outside the gene matches. Germline loops: CDR1 MGHRA, CDR2 YSYEKL. This CDR3 spans 17 amino acids. The DNA of the CDR3 is TGCGCCAGCAGCCACCCTAGGGGGGGACTAGCGATAAATGAGCAGTTCTTC. It codes for CASSHPRGGLAINEQFF.

V is TRBV5-4 and J is TRBJ2-2; tentative D call: TRBD1 (6 bases). The ends were cut back, 4 bases at V and 5 bases at J, with 9 bases in the middle. The CDR3 runs to 13 residues. Germline V gene lookup returns CDR1 SGHNT and CDR2 YYREEE (reference sequence). The CDR3 reads CASSIRGTGELFF. The CDR3 DNA reads TGTGCCAGCAGCATCAGGGGAACCGGGGAGCTGTTTTTT. The full variable domain, in which reference TRBV5-4 and TRBJ2-2 provide the parts outside the CDR3, is ETGVTQSPTHLIKTRGQQVTLRCSSQSGHNTVSWYQQALGQGPQFIFQYYREEENGRGNFPPRFSGLQFPNYSSELNVNALELDDSALYLCASSIRGTGELFFGEGSRLTVL.

The chain links TRBV30 to TRBJ2-5; no firm D call. The CDR3 loop spans 12 amino acids. Germline CDR1 and CDR2: GTSNPN and SVGIG (reference sequence). V lost 1 base to trimming and J lost 5 bases, with 8 bases between them. For the CDR3, the DNA is TGTGCCTGGAGTGACGTTGAGGAGACCCAGTACTTC. It is translated as CAWSDVEETQYF.

This clone appeared once. The same CDR3 also results from other DNA sequences found in this sample. The chain couples TRBV2 to TRBJ1-1; 9 bases map to TRBD1. This CDR3 is built from 13 residues. Germline CDR1 reads SNHLY; CDR2 reads FYNNEI. The trim removed 8 bases at V and 1 base at J, leaving 2 bases unmatched. CDR3 protein: CASRDRENTEAFF. For the CDR3, the DNA is TGTGCCAGCCGGGACAGGGAGAACACTGAAGCTTTCTTT.

The chain couples TRBV5-1 to TRBJ2-6; 7 bases are shared with TRBD1. The CDR3 contains 16 residues. The V gene end was trimmed by 4 bases and the J gene end by 0 bases; junction bases not matched to a gene: 4. CDR1 and CDR2 (germline): SGHRS, YFSETQ. The CDR3: CASSVGQASGANVLTF. CDR3 bases: TGCGCCAGCAGCGTAGGACAGGCCTCTGGGGCCAACGTCCTGACTTTC.